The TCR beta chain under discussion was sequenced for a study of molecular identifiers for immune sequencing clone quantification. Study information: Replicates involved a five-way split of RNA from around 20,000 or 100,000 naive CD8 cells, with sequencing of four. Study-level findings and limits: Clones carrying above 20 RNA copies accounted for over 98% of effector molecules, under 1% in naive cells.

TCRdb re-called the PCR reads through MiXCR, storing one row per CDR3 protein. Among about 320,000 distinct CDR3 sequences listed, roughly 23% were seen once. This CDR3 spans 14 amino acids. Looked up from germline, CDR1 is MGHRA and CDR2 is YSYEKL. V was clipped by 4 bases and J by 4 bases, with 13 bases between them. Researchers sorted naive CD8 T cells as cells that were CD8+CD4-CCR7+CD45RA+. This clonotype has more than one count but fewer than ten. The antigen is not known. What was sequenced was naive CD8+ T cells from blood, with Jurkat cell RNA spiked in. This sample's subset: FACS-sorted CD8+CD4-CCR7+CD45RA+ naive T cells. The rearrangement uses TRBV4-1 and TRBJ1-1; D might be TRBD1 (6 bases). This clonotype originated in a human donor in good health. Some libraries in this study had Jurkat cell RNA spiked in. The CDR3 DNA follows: TGCGCCAGCAGCCCCCTCCCAGGGGCCACTGAAGCTTTCTTT. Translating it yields CASSPLPGATEAFF.